This is a list of T cell receptor beta chains from one sample in a study of Ad26.COV2.S vaccination and SARS-CoV-2 variants. The data were produced by immunoSEQ multiplex PCR, yet TCRdb's version contains in-frame clones alone and is incomplete. The sample shows around 380,000 clones, more than 85% of them seen only once. The sequencing here drew on peripheral blood, taken in a trial of Ad26.COV2.S vaccine versus placebo. Source of these receptors: a person between 18 and 65 years old who received the Ad26.COV2.S COVID-19 vaccine or a placebo. CDR3s include the opening cysteine and the closing phenylalanine or tryptophan. The D gene is left open where the match is weak. Expanded clones get a size class; other rows say once, few or many, or leave the size out.

>.|TRBV6-4|.|TRBJ1-2
CASSDGGGYGYTF
TGTGCCAGCAGTGACGGCGGAGGCTATGGCTACACCTTC
>.|TRBV3-1/TRBV3-2|few|TRBJ1-1
CASSQERLTGLHTEAFF
TGTGCCAGCAGCCAAGAAAGGTTGACAGGCCTTCACACTGAAGCTTTCTTT
>TRBD1|TRBV5-5|.|TRBJ1-3
CASSSRPGQGYGNTIYF
TGTGCCAGCAGCTCTCGCCCGGGACAGGGGTATGGAAACACCATATATTTT
>.|TRBV21-1|.|TRBJ2-1
CASRSCRANEQFF
TGTGCCAGCCGGTCGTGCAGGGCCAATGAGCAGTTCTTC
>TRBD1|TRBV4-1|.|TRBJ1-1
CASSQATGGGSEAFF
TGCGCCAGCAGCCAGGCGACAGGGGGCGGCTCTGAAGCTTTCTTT
>TRBD1|TRBV6-2/TRBV6-3|once|TRBJ2-4
CASSYSGTGGNIQYF
TGTGCCAGCAGTTACTCAGGGACAGGGGGAAACATTCAGTACTTC
>TRBD2|TRBV7-2|.|TRBJ2-1
CASSRLAGGLDEQFF
TGTGCCAGCAGCCGGCTAGCGGGGGGTTTAGATGAGCAGTTCTTC
>.|TRBV6-2/TRBV6-3|.|TRBJ2-7
CASSGDSFGRYEQYF
TGTGCCAGCAGTGGAGACAGCTTTGGGCGGTACGAGCAGTACTTC
>TRBD1|TRBV7-9|.|TRBJ2-5
CASSQRPGQMQETQYF
TGTGCCAGCAGCCAGCGACCGGGACAGATGCAAGAGACCCAGTACTTC
>.|TRBV7-9|.|TRBJ1-1
CASSLGGANTEAFF
TGTGCCAGCAGCTTAGGGGGTGCAAACACTGAAGCTTTCTTT
>.|TRBV21-1|.|TRBJ2-2
CASSKRQGDSNTGELFF
TGTGCCAGCAGCAAAAGACAGGGCGATTCGAACACCGGGGAGCTGTTTTTT
>.|TRBV7-2|.|TRBJ1-1
CASSRRGTENTEAFF
TGTGCCAGCAGCCGCAGGGGAACAGAGAACACTGAAGCTTTCTTT
>TRBD1|TRBV19|.|TRBJ2-1
CASSMKGQGVNEQFF
TGTGCCAGTAGTATGAAGGGACAGGGTGTCAATGAGCAGTTCTTC
>TRBD2|TRBV5-4|.|TRBJ2-3
CATLSTSDRGSTDTQYF
TGTGCCACCCTCTCGACTAGCGACCGGGGTAGCACAGATACGCAGTATTTT
>.|TRBV5-1|.|TRBJ1-2
CASSLADGGQSGYTF
TGCGCCAGCAGCTTGGCCGACGGGGGACAAAGTGGCTACACCTTC
>.|TRBV27|.|TRBJ1-2
CASSLFKGAGGYTF
TGTGCCAGCAGTTTATTCAAGGGTGCCGGTGGCTACACCTTC
>TRBD1|TRBV29-1|.|TRBJ1-1
CSVHSTGGNTEAFF
TGCAGCGTACATTCGACAGGGGGGAACACTGAAGCTTTCTTT
>.|TRBV11-2|.|TRBJ1-3
CASSLVPVRSIGF
TGTGCCAGCAGCTTAGTTCCAGTCAGGTCCATCGGATTT
>.|TRBV24-1|.|TRBJ2-4
CATAGAKNIQYF
TGTGCCACCGCGGGAGCCAAAAACATTCAGTACTTC
>TRBD2|TRBV9|.|TRBJ2-7
CASSMAGLAGSYEQYF
TGTGCCAGCAGCATGGCAGGACTAGCGGGCTCCTACGAGCAGTACTTC
>.|TRBV6-5|.|TRBJ1-2
CASSSVSRAGNGYTF
TGTGCCAGCAGTTCAGTGTCTCGGGCTGGAAATGGCTACACCTTC
>TRBD1|TRBV14|.|TRBJ1-6
CASSPGTGEVSPLHF
TGTGCCAGCAGCCCCGGGACAGGGGAGGTTTCACCCCTCCACTTT
>.|TRBV25-1|.|TRBJ1-2
CASSMKGGHGYTF
TGTGCCAGCAGTATGAAGGGGGGTCATGGCTACACCTTC
>.|TRBV12-3/TRBV12-4|.|TRBJ2-5
CASKLTDQETQYF
TGTGCCAGCAAACTCACGGACCAGGAGACCCAGTACTTC
>.|TRBV11-3|.|TRBJ2-2
CASSQTVSGELFF
TGTGCCAGCAGCCAGACGGTCTCCGGGGAGCTGTTTTTT
>TRBD1|TRBV28|.|TRBJ2-1
CASSSHAGQGIKRFF
TGTGCCAGCAGTTCCCATGCGGGACAGGGGATAAAACGGTTCTTC
>.|TRBV27|.|TRBJ2-2
CASSGHRRGGELFF
TGTGCCAGCAGTGGACACAGGCGCGGCGGGGAGCTGTTTTTT
>.|TRBV3-1/TRBV3-2|.|TRBJ2-1
CASSHRTGKANNEQFF
TGTGCCAGCAGCCATCGTACAGGGAAGGCCAACAATGAGCAGTTCTTC
>.|TRBV11-3|.|TRBJ2-4
CASSLPKNIQYF
TGTGCCAGCAGCTTACCCAAAAACATTCAGTACTTC
>TRBD1|TRBV18|.|TRBJ1-2
CASSPTGTANYGYTF
TGTGCCAGCTCACCAACCGGGACAGCTAACTATGGCTACACCTTC
>.|TRBV5-4|.|TRBJ1-2
CASSSDLREGYTF
TGTGCCAGCAGCTCCGACCTCAGGGAGGGCTACACCTTC
>TRBD1|TRBV2|.|TRBJ1-1
CASTGQGSNTEAFF
TGTGCCAGCACCGGACAGGGCTCGAACACTGAAGCTTTCTTT
>.|TRBV30|.|TRBJ1-5
CAWSRGHSNQPQHF
TGTGCCTGGAGTAGAGGGCATAGCAATCAGCCCCAGCATTTT
>.|TRBV27|.|TRBJ1-6
CASRIQGSLAPLHF
TGTGCCAGCAGAATACAGGGCTCCCTGGCACCCCTCCACTTT
>.|TRBV7-2|.|TRBJ1-2
CASSLAYGLNYGYTF
TGTGCCAGCAGCTTAGCGTACGGGCTAAACTATGGCTACACCTTC
>.|TRBV7-9|.|TRBJ1-4
CASSLAGGYEKLFF
TGTGCCAGCAGCTTAGCGGGGGGGTATGAAAAACTGTTTTTT
>.|TRBV7-2|.|TRBJ2-5
CASSLVGGDTQYF
TGTGCCAGCAGCTTAGTAGGGGGGGACACCCAGTACTTC
>.|TRBV27|.|TRBJ1-5
CASRRAGGNQPQHF
TGTGCCAGCAGACGCGCAGGGGGCAATCAGCCCCAGCATTTT
>.|TRBV6-5|.|TRBJ2-1
CASSYLGGGDDNEQFF
TGTGCCAGCAGTTATCTCGGCGGGGGCGACGACAATGAGCAGTTCTTC
>TRBD1|TRBV4-2|.|TRBJ1-5
CASSRTGDAQPQHF
TGTGCCAGCAGTCGAACAGGGGACGCTCAGCCCCAGCATTTT
>TRBD2|TRBV5-4|.|TRBJ2-3
CASSPGGEGSDTQYF
TGTGCCAGCAGCCCGGGAGGGGAGGGCTCAGATACGCAGTATTTT
>.|TRBV5-5|.|TRBJ1-5
CASSQEGRGNQPQHF
TGTGCCAGCAGCCAGGAGGGAAGAGGCAATCAGCCCCAGCATTTT
>.|TRBV7-2|.|TRBJ2-7
CASSLVGLAYEQYF
TGTGCCAGCAGCTTAGTTGGCCTCGCCTACGAGCAGTACTTC
>TRBD1|TRBV5-1|.|TRBJ1-2
CASSLDGTGFRIF
TGCGCCAGCAGCTTGGATGGGACAGGGTTTCGAATCTTC
>.|TRBV5-1|.|TRBJ1-5
CASSFGGHQPQHF
TGCGCCAGCAGCTTTGGGGGACACCAGCCCCAGCATTTT
>TRBD2|TRBV3-1/TRBV3-2|.|TRBJ2-7
CASSQVGLARYEQYF
TGTGCCAGCAGCCAAGTAGGACTAGCAAGGTACGAGCAGTACTTC